This T cell receptor (beta chain) was sequenced for a study of T cells in localized non-small cell lung cancer. Study-wide results and caveats: Across samples, adjacent lung featured a median approximately 56 of the top 100 tumor clones. Longer overall survival was seen with higher T cell density measured in blood.

As regards this clone: Antigen: not known.

V lost 3 bases, J lost 7 bases, and 8 bases stayed unmatched. Germline lookup yields CDR1 SEHNR and CDR2 FQNEAQ (reference sequence). The CDR3 is 14 amino acids. The assay was immunoSEQ multiplex PCR, and TCRdb's table has in-frame clones only and misses some. This table has approximately 23,000 clones, approximately 88% appearing once. The receptor's source is a male donor at least 60 years old with stage I lung adenocarcinoma. This rearrangement joins TRBV7-9 to TRBJ2-7, with 8 bases matching TRBD1. Material: peripheral blood, obtained before any cancer treatment. The CDR3 spells CASSFSGGSGEQYF. CDR3 DNA: TGTGCCAGCAGCTTCTCAGGGGGCTCCGGGGAGCAGTACTTC.